This TCR beta chain is from a study of blood T cell repertoires in COVID-19. The V and J ends lost 5 bases and 6 bases respectively, with 20 bases between them. CDR1 SNHLY and CDR2 FYNNEI come from the germline V gene. This CDR3 has 16 amino acids. Method: immunoSEQ multiplex PCR; TCRdb's copy keeps in-frame clones and lacks some. Of approximately 250,000 clones in the sample, about 83% were seen once. The chain has TRBV2 and TRBJ2-1; perhaps TRBD2 as D (6 bases). The TCR originated in an elderly woman with COVID-19, enrolled during active disease. The specimen was peripheral blood. CDR3 sequence reads: CASSTRPAGIGNEQFF. CDR3 DNA: TGTGCCAGCAGTACCCGCCCAGCGGGTATAGGCAATGAGCAGTTCTTC.